A selection of T cell receptor beta chains follows, all from one sample in a study of CD8+CD57+ T cells in acquired aplastic anemia. TCRdb re-called the reads through MiXCR, storing one row per CDR3 protein. The table lists about 240,000 distinct CDR3 sequences, 47% of them singletons. The sample taken for sequencing was sorted CD4+, CD8+, or CD8+CD57+ T cells (not recorded which) from PBMCs. These receptors were obtained from a human donor with aplastic anemia. Each CDR3 is given with its conserved first and last residue. A D gene is named only where the DNA matches it firmly. Some rows mark clone size as missing; the rest say once, few, many or name a class of expanded clone.

v_gene	j_gene	abundance	d_gene	CDR3nt	CDR3aa
TRBV13	TRBJ2-5	many	.	TGTGCCAGCAGACTAGACAGTCAAGAGACCCAGTACTTC	CASRLDSQETQYF
TRBV7-9	TRBJ1-4	.	.	TGTGCCAGCAGCTTAAACGGTGAAAAACTGTTTTTT	CASSLNGEKLFF
TRBV6-5	TRBJ1-2	many	.	TGTGCCAGCAGTTACGCCAGGGGAGTTGGCTACACCTTC	CASSYARGVGYTF
TRBV9	TRBJ2-1	many	TRBD1	TGTGCCAGCAGCACAGGGGGCGCGGGAAAGGATGAGCAGTTCTTC	CASSTGGAGKDEQFF
TRBV7-8	TRBJ2-5	few	.	TGTGCCAGCAGCAACCGGGGCCAAGAGACCCAGTACTTC	CASSNRGQETQYF
TRBV9	TRBJ2-7	.	.	TGTGCCAGCAGCGGTTCAGGCGGCGGCTACGAGCAGTACTTC	CASSGSGGGYEQYF
TRBV27	TRBJ2-7	.	.	TGTGCCAGCACAGCCAGGTCGGAGATGAGAGGGTACGAGCAGTACTTC	CASTARSEMRGYEQYF
TRBV7-9	TRBJ2-2	many	TRBD1	TGTGCCAGCAGCCCCCGTCGGACAGGGAACACCGGGGAGCTGTTTTTT	CASSPRRTGNTGELFF
TRBV19	TRBJ1-1	.	TRBD1	TGTGCCAGTAGTACCTACCCAGGGGGCACTGAAGCTTTCTTT	CASSTYPGGTEAFF
TRBV28	TRBJ1-3	few	.	TGTGCCAGCAGTTCCCCAGGGGCCGTTGGAAACACCATATATTTT	CASSSPGAVGNTIYF
TRBV29-1	TRBJ2-3	.	TRBD1	TGCAGCGTAGGACAGGGGGGGGATACGCAGTATTTT	CSVGQGGDTQYF
TRBV7-8	TRBJ2-5	.	.	TGTGCCAGCAGCCCCCGCGACGAGACCCAGTACTTC	CASSPRDETQYF
TRBV29-1	TRBJ2-3	.	.	TGCAGCGTTGAGAGGGACACAGATACGCAGTATTTT	CSVERDTDTQYF
TRBV25-1	TRBJ1-2	few	.	TGTGCCAGCTGGACGGGTTACTATGGCTACACCTTC	CASWTGYYGYTF
TRBV6-4	TRBJ1-6	many	TRBD1	TGTGCCAGCAGTGACTCCTCGACAGGGGGCAATTCACCCCTCCACTTT	CASSDSSTGGNSPLHF
TRBV7-9	TRBJ2-3	many	TRBD1	TGTGCCAGCAGCCGGACAGGGGGAAGTACAGATACGCAGTATTTT	CASSRTGGSTDTQYF
TRBV6-6	TRBJ2-7	many	.	TGTGCCAGCAGTGCCTCGCCCGAGCAGTACTTC	CASSASPEQYF
TRBV7-9	TRBJ2-3	.	.	TGTGCCAGCAGCTTACAGGGGATGGGGGATACGCAGTATTTT	CASSLQGMGDTQYF
TRBV20-1	TRBJ2-2	once	.	TGCAGTGCTAGCTTTGCCGGACACCGGGGGGCAATCGGGGAGCTGTTTTTT	CSASFAGHRGAIGELFF
TRBV20-1	TRBJ2-1	.	.	TGCAGTGCTAGATCCGGGCTGGACAATGAGCAGTTCTTC	CSARSGLDNEQFF
TRBV15	TRBJ2-5	.	.	TGTGCCATCGCACGGGGTAACAAAGAGACCCAGTACTTC	CAIARGNKETQYF
TRBV14	TRBJ1-4	.	.	TGTGCCAGCAGCCAAGATTGGGGGAAACTGTTTTTT	CASSQDWGKLFF
TRBV29-1	TRBJ1-1	many	.	TGCAGCGCCGGGCGGGAGAACACTGAAGCTTTCTTT	CSAGRENTEAFF
TRBV14	TRBJ2-3	many	.	TGTGCCAGCAGCCCTCACACAGATACGCAGTATTTT	CASSPHTDTQYF
TRBV7-9	TRBJ2-7	many	.	TGTGCCAGCAGTCTTACGGACGGATACGAGCAGTACTTC	CASSLTDGYEQYF
TRBV6-4	TRBJ2-5	.	.	TGTGCCAGCAGTTTAGAGGCGCTCCAAGAGACCCAGCACTTC	CASSLEALQETQHF
TRBV15	TRBJ1-3	.	.	TGTGCCACCAGCCGTCGGACAATCTCTGGAAACACCATATATTTT	CATSRRTISGNTIYF
TRBV7-9	TRBJ1-2	.	.	TGTGCCAGCAGCTTTGGTCAGTCCTATGGCTACACCTTC	CASSFGQSYGYTF
TRBV29-1	TRBJ2-7	many	.	TGCAGCGTTTTCAGCGGAGCCTCCTACGAGCAGTACTTC	CSVFSGASYEQYF
TRBV4-1	TRBJ1-1	many	.	TGCGCCAGCGTGGTGAATGGGGGCACTGAAGCTTTCTTT	CASVVNGGTEAFF
TRBV20-1	TRBJ2-7	.	TRBD1	TGCAGTGCTAGAGAAGGGACAGGCTCCTACGAGCAGTACTTC	CSAREGTGSYEQYF
TRBV7-9	TRBJ2-7	.	.	TGTGCCAGCAGCGACAGGTTGGGAGAACAGTACTTC	CASSDRLGEQYF
TRBV19	TRBJ2-1	many	.	TGTGAAAACGAGAATGAGCAGTTCTTC	CENENEQFF
TRBV9	TRBJ1-1	.	.	TGTGCCAGCAACCTTGGGGGGATGAACACTGGAGCTTTCTTT	CASNLGGMNTGAFF
TRBV7-3	TRBJ2-5	once	.	TGTGCCAGCAGCTTAACTGTGACAGAAGAGACCCAGTACTTC	CASSLTVTEETQYF
TRBV7-9	TRBJ1-3	.	.	TGTGCCAGCAGAGTACAAGGGGGCTCTGGAAACACCATATATTTT	CASRVQGGSGNTIYF
TRBV7-4	TRBJ2-3	.	.	TGTGCCAGCAGCTTAGCCCCCGGGGATACGCAGTATTTT	CASSLAPGDTQYF
TRBV4-2	TRBJ1-4	few	TRBD1	TGTGCCAGCAGCCATCCGGGGCAGGGGGAGACAACTAATGAAAAACTGTTTTTT	CASSHPGQGETTNEKLFF
TRBV7-9	TRBJ2-7	many	TRBD2	TGTGCCAGCAGCCCCCGGATAATAGCGGGAGGGCGGTACGAGCAGTACTTC	CASSPRIIAGGRYEQYF
TRBV7-9	TRBJ1-6	many	.	TGTGCCAGCAGCCGAAGGGACTCACCCCTCCACTTT	CASSRRDSPLHF
TRBV20-1	TRBJ1-1	.	.	TGCAGTGCCGAAAACACAAACTGGAGCACTGAAGCTTTCTTT	CSAENTNWSTEAFF
TRBV7-9	TRBJ2-7	.	TRBD1	TGTGCCAGCAGCCAAGATAGAACAGGAAGGACAGGGGAGCAGTACTTC	CASSQDRTGRTGEQYF
TRBV7-8	TRBJ1-4	.	.	TGTGCCAGCAGCTTAATACAGGGCCTAAGAGGTGAAAAACTGTTTTTT	CASSLIQGLRGEKLFF
TRBV7-2	TRBJ2-7	many	TRBD2	TGTGCCAGCAGCTTCGGACTAGCGGTCTACGAGCAGTACTTC	CASSFGLAVYEQYF
TRBV11-2	TRBJ1-1	.	.	TGTGCCAGCAGCTTCCGCGGCGGGGGCGGGATGAACACTGAAGCTTTCTTT	CASSFRGGGGMNTEAFF
TRBV30	TRBJ2-2	.	TRBD2	TGTGCCTGGATTCAACTACCGGGACTAGCAGGGCCCGGGGAGCTGTTTTTT	CAWIQLPGLAGPGELFF
TRBV2	TRBJ2-1	.	TRBD1	TGTGCCAGCAATACAGGGACAGGGAATAACAATGAGCAGTTCTTC	CASNTGTGNNNEQFF
TRBV25-1	TRBJ1-5	.	.	TGTGCCAGCAGTGAATATGGGGGGGGAAGGCCCCAGCATTTT	CASSEYGGGRPQHF
TRBV24-1	TRBJ2-3	.	TRBD2	TGTGCCACCAGTGCGCGCCGGCCGGGACTAGCGGGGGGGCCAGATACGCAGTATTTT	CATSARRPGLAGGPDTQYF
TRBV10-3	TRBJ2-3	.	TRBD2	TGTGCCATCAGCTGGACTAGCGGGGGGGCAGATACGCAGTATTTT	CAISWTSGGADTQYF
TRBV6-5	TRBJ2-7	.	.	TGTGCCAGCAGTTACTCAGCGGACAACTACGAGCAGTACTTC	CASSYSADNYEQYF
TRBV25-1	TRBJ1-3	.	.	TGTGCCAGCAGTTCGCAGGGAACTGGAAACACCATATATTTT	CASSSQGTGNTIYF
TRBV20-1	TRBJ2-1	.	TRBD2	TGCAGTGCTAGGGGACTAGCGGGAGGGCCCGGTAGCTCCTACAATGAGCAGTTCTTC	CSARGLAGGPGSSYNEQFF
TRBV20-1	TRBJ1-2	.	TRBD1	TGCAGTGTTAACAGGGGGAGCTATGGCTACACCTTC	CSVNRGSYGYTF
TRBV9	TRBJ1-1	.	TRBD1	TGTGCCAGCAGCGTAGGAACCGGGACAGGTTCTCTATCAGCTTTCTTT	CASSVGTGTGSLSAFF
TRBV19	TRBJ2-1	many	.	TGTGCCAGTAGTAACGCAGGGATGAATGAGCAGTTCTTC	CASSNAGMNEQFF
TRBV9	TRBJ1-2	.	.	TGTGCCAGCAGTACAGCCCAAGGGGATGGCTACACCTTC	CASSTAQGDGYTF